This T cell receptor beta chain was sequenced in a study of T-cell reconstitution after alpha-beta-depleted transplantation in children. Study results and caveats: Some patients showed high day-60 TCRbeta diversity, which derived from surviving recipient T cells and thymic progenitors.

Concerning this clonotype: Antigen specificity is unknown.

During its preparation, the TCRbeta library received unique molecular identifiers. TCRdb processed the PCR reads anew with MiXCR; each CDR3 protein has one entry. The data contain about 580,000 distinct CDR3 sequences, about 21% of them singletons. V was shortened by 0 bases and J by 1 base, with 15 bases between the two germline ends. Per germline, CDR1 DFQATT and CDR2 SNEGSKA (reference sequence). The CDR3 sequence is 16 residues long. The chain is built from TRBV20-1 and TRBJ1-1; D is uncertain. Here the sequenced sample was PBMCs, mostly from graft donor cells, taken 360 days after TCRalphabeta/CD19-depleted stem cell transplant. The TCR originated in a boy less than two years old who had a stem cell transplant for acute myeloid leukemia, so the T cells may come from the graft donor. The CDR3 sequence: CSAREAAGRANTEAFF. The CDR3 nucleotides read TGCAGTGCTAGAGAAGCAGCCGGCAGAGCGAACACTGAAGCTTTCTTT.